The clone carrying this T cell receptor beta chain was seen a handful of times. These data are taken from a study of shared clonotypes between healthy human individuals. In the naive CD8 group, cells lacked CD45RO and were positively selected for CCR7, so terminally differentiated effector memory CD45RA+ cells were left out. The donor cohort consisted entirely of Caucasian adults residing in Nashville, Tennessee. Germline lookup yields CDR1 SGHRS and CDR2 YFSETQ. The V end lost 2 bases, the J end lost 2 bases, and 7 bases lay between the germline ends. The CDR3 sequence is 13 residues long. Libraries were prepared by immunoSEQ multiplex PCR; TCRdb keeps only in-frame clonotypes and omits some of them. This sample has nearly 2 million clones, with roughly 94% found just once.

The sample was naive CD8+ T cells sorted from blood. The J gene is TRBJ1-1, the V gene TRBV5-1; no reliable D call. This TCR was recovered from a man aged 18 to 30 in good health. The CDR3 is CASSFFGNTEAFF. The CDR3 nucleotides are TGCGCCAGCAGCTTCTTTGGTAACACTGAAGCTTTCTTT.